This T cell receptor (beta chain) was observed in a study of identical twins. This clonotype was found many times. A single record per CDR3 protein comes from TCRdb applying MiXCR to the 5' RACE reads. The sample has 200,000 to 250,000 distinct CDR3 sequences, under 10% seen once. CDR3 length: 14 residues. V dropped 4 bases and J dropped 1 base, with 8 bases sitting between them. Germline V gene lookup returns CDR1 SEHNR and CDR2 FQNEAQ (reference sequence). The sample also formed part of further work on yellow fever vaccine responses in identical twins.

This rearrangement joins TRBV7-9 to TRBJ1-5; D is unclear. The TCR was taken from a woman between 18 and 30 years old in good health. Sequenced sample: memory (CD45RO+) T cells sorted from blood. The CDR3 sequence: CASSSGPSNQPQHF. CDR3 nucleotide sequence: TGTGCCAGCAGCTCAGGACCGAGCAATCAGCCCCAGCATTTT.